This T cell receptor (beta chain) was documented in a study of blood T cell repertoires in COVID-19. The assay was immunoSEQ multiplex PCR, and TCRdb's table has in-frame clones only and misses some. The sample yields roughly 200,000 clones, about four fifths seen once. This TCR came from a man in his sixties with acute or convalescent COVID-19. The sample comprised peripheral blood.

For the CDR3, the DNA is TGTGCCAGTAGTATAGTGCAGGGAATAAATCAGCCCCAGCATTTT. It is translated as CASSIVQGINQPQHF. The V and J genes are TRBV19 and TRBJ1-5; D perhaps matches TRBD1 (5 bases). Trimming pared 1 base from V and 4 bases from J, leaving 11 bases between. There are 15 residues in the CDR3. Per the germline V gene, CDR1 is LNHDA and CDR2 is SQIVND (reference sequence).